The text below deals with one T cell receptor beta chain. Its antigen is unidentified. Libraries were prepared by immunoSEQ multiplex PCR; TCRdb keeps only in-frame clonotypes and omits some of them. The table records approximately 100,000 clones, about 89% of them present only once. V was pared by 7 bases and J by 9 bases, with 13 bases between. This CDR3 is built from 12 residues. Germline loops: CDR1 MNHEY, CDR2 SVGAGI. The data stem from a study of T cell responses to AZD1222 COVID-19 vaccine. General study results and limits: Distributed over spike, vaccine-associated CD4 TCRs predominated at 160-218 and 743-854.

The sequences come from peripheral blood, collected 28 days after the second AZD1222 dose. This TCR derives from an adult who received the AZD1222 COVID-19 vaccine. This chain uses TRBV6-5 with TRBJ2-1; D is unresolved. CDR3 coding DNA: TGTGCCAGCATTGGGGTTCTAGGTGAGCAGTTCTTC. Protein sequence: CASIGVLGEQFF.